This TCR beta chain comes out of a study of shared T cell receptors in the human thymus. This CDR3 has 12 amino acids. V was clipped by 6 bases and J by 9 bases, with 9 bases between them. Germline V gene data show CDR1 as MNHNS and CDR2 as SASEGT. Assay used: immunoSEQ multiplex PCR; TCRdb lists only in-frame clones, some missing. The repertoire includes some 640,000 clones, around 87% of them detected once, and 0.0094% sits in the top ten. The sample was also reused in another study, on human thymus T cells. According to that study: As related research reported, thymic repertoires overlapped highly among unrelated individuals.

The chain uses TRBV6-1 and TRBJ1-6, with TRBD1 as a possible D gene (5 bases). The sequenced material came from thymocytes. The sequence was obtained from a boy under two years old with a congenital heart defect. In DNA form, the CDR3 reads TGTGCCAGCAGGGGGCTTATTTCACCCCTCCACTTT. This sequence encodes CASRGLISPLHF.